This note documents a single TCR beta chain sequence. Its antigen is as yet unknown. The record originates from a study of T cell responses to AZD1222 COVID-19 vaccine. Study-wide background: Pooled samples include second doses given at about 4 or 12 weeks.

Here immunoSEQ multiplex PCR was the method, and the copy in TCRdb shows in-frame clones only, minus some. The sample holds more than 100,000 clones; around 87% are singletons and the top ten take roughly 1.1%. Germline V gene sequence: CDR1 SGHRS, CDR2 YFSETQ. V lost 4 bases and J lost 6; bases outside the gene matches: 4. The CDR3 runs 13 residues. General study findings and limits: Among those given AZD1222, only five or six were seropositive at baseline. Targets within unmutated variant regions were reportedly found for nearly half of spike-specific TCRs.

The J gene is TRBJ2-1, the V gene TRBV5-1; TRBD1 agrees at 7 bases. The input for sequencing was peripheral blood, taken on day 0 of AZD1222 vaccination. The TCR sequence derives from an adult in good health. The DNA of the CDR3 is TGCGCCAGCAGCCCCGGGACAGCCAATGAGCAGTTCTTC. Its translation: CASSPGTANEQFF.